This T cell receptor (beta chain) was recorded in a study of T cell repertoires in cytomegalovirus infection. For the study at large: Epitope selection comprised recently identified HLA-C-restricted CMV epitopes and well-studied HLA-B-restricted CMV epitopes. Both CMV infection and a matching HLA type were indicated by public TCR beta signatures.

The germline CDR1 and CDR2 sequences are WSHSY and SAAADI. V was shortened by 4 bases and J by 5 bases, with 15 bases between the two germline ends. The CDR3 covers 15 residues. TCRdb fed the reads into MiXCR, producing one record per CDR3 protein. The sample lists about 920,000 distinct CDR3 sequences; roughly 31% were seen once. This clonotype appeared a few times. Its target is unknown. This sample comprised cultured CD8+ T cells from PBMCs, obtained from culture after CMV antigen stimulation. The clonotype comes from a human donor in good health (CMV status not recorded). Some clones in this sample may be carry-over from other donors' samples. V is TRBV10-2 and J is TRBJ2-1; either TRBD1 or TRBD2 may supply D (6 bases each). CDR3 protein: CASSVFGGVNNEQFF. Written as DNA, the CDR3 is TGCGCCAGCAGTGTGTTCGGGGGCGTCAACAATGAGCAGTTCTTC.